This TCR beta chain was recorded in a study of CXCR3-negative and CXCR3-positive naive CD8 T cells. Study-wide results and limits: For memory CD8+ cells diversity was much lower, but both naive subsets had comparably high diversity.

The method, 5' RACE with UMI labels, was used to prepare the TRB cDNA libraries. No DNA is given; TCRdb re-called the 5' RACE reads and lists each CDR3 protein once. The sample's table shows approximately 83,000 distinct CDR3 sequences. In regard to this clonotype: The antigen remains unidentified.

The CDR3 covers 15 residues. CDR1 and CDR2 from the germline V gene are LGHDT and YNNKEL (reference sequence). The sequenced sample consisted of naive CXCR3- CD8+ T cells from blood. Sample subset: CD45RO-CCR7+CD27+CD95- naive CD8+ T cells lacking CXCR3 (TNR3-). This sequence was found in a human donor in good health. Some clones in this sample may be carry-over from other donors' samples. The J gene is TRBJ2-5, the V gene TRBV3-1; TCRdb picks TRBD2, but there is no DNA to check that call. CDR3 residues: CASSHTAGGMETQYF.